This T cell receptor (beta chain) is from a study of blood T cell repertoires in COVID-19. Study as a whole: The United States, Italy and Spain provided the acute and convalescent COVID-19 samples.

CDR1 and CDR2 (germline): MDHEN, SYDVKM. Deletions cut 5 bases from V and 0 bases from J, with 8 bases between. This CDR3 spans 14 amino acids. Across 20 to 25 US areas, participants ranged in age from about 18 to 100 years. Authors' processing steps: Researchers report that nucleated cell counts were estimated from reference gene primer amplification. Clones were read by immunoSEQ multiplex PCR, and TCRdb kept only the in-frame ones, dropping some. The V and J calls and clone size are taken from that table; D and trimming were inferred from the DNA. The sample gives 150,000 to 200,000 clones, roughly 80% of which show up once; roughly 9.6% is in the top ten.

The chain carries TRBV28 and TRBJ1-3; no clear D gene. This sequence was found in a man aged 50 or older who had recovered from COVID-19. Sequenced material: PBMCs or T cells enriched from blood (not recorded which). This CDR3 reads CASSLTSSGNTIYF. DNA for the CDR3: TGTGCCAGCAGTCTCACCAGCTCTGGAAACACCATATATTTT.